One T cell receptor (beta chain) is described in this entry. What it binds is unknown. The PCR employed 60 Vbeta primers together with 13 Jbeta primers. The data were produced by immunoSEQ multiplex PCR, yet TCRdb's version contains in-frame clones alone and is incomplete. The table includes about 130,000 clones, over 75% detected once. This sample is drawn from a study of cytomegalovirus exposure and HLA in healthy donors. Study observations and caveats: Analyses of presence/absence relied on an assumption of roughly uniform sequencing depth across donors. A missense variant in DCLRE1C was later tied to TCR beta V- and J-gene trimming. In an earlier analysis, productive rearrangement rates for most beta V segments clustered near 87% or 30%. In vitro testing confirmed a few CMV-associated chains as specific for CMV antigens.

The V end was cut by 2 bases, the J end by 5 bases, with 15 bases between. Germline V gene lookup returns CDR1 MNHNY and CDR2 SVGAGI (reference sequence). The CDR3 covers 15 residues. Sequencing used PBMCs. This clonotype was obtained from a boy aged 5-17 years in good health and CMV-seronegative. The V gene is TRBV6-6, the J gene TRBJ1-1, with D possibly matching TRBD1 (6 bases). The CDR3: CASSYGPTGRTEAFF. The CDR3 DNA reads TGTGCCAGCAGTTACGGACCGACAGGCCGTACTGAAGCTTTCTTT.